Listed below are T cell receptor beta chains from one sample, sequenced in a study of CD8+CD57+ T cells in acquired aplastic anemia. TCRdb re-called the reads with MiXCR, one entry per CDR3 protein. This sample yields some 190,000 distinct CDR3 sequences, of which approximately 46% are seen a single time; roughly 3% belongs to the top ten. The specimen sequenced was sorted CD4+, CD8+, or CD8+CD57+ T cells (not recorded which) from PBMCs. Every receptor here comes from a human donor in good health. The CDR3 runs from the conserved cysteine through the conserved F or W. Each record gives: CDR3 protein, V gene.

CDR3 protein: CASSESTAYGYTF
V gene: TRBV25-1

CDR3 protein: CASSIDGSGANVLTF
V gene: TRBV19

CDR3 protein: CSYGQGGETQYF
V gene: TRBV29-1

CDR3 protein: CSVGGTGGNILTEAFF
V gene: TRBV29-1

CDR3 protein: CASSEWSGRAQEEQYF
V gene: TRBV10-2

CDR3 protein: CASSSQFGAAPYEQYF
V gene: TRBV19

CDR3 protein: CASSLAGGQPYEQYF
V gene: TRBV7-8

CDR3 protein: CASSYSTGANVLTF
V gene: TRBV6-6

CDR3 protein: CSAPGHRYNEQFF
V gene: TRBV20-1

CDR3 protein: CASSQLAGGSEQYF
V gene: TRBV7-2

CDR3 protein: CASSVETQYF
V gene: TRBV2

CDR3 protein: CAWSPPRATGNTRELFF
V gene: TRBV30

CDR3 protein: CASSQTGVDEQYF
V gene: TRBV5-1

CDR3 protein: CASSQGGAGGRKTQYF
V gene: TRBV4-1

CDR3 protein: CSARDEGQGAADTQYF
V gene: TRBV20-1

CDR3 protein: CASSPNRVEMNTIYF
V gene: TRBV18

CDR3 protein: CATSRGPVVMTQYF
V gene: TRBV15

CDR3 protein: CASRVKEVEGYTF
V gene: TRBV19

CDR3 protein: CATSVAGIVADTQYF
V gene: TRBV15

CDR3 protein: CASSFAGNSYEQYF
V gene: TRBV7-2

CDR3 protein: CASGLAASGRENEQFF
V gene: TRBV12-5

CDR3 protein: CASSEVDSGANVLTF
V gene: TRBV6-1

CDR3 protein: CASSTPGRDIEKLFF
V gene: TRBV7-8

CDR3 protein: CANSTWTGGTNNGYTF
V gene: TRBV25-1

CDR3 protein: CASRPGTGPGEQYF
V gene: TRBV19

CDR3 protein: CASSYSQGRGEVKTYEQYF
V gene: TRBV6-2/TRBV6-3

CDR3 protein: CSVWGRGQAPTQETQYF
V gene: TRBV29-1

CDR3 protein: CASSHDLNQPQHF
V gene: TRBV4-3

CDR3 protein: CSAAGTSGRPDTGEYF
V gene: TRBV20-1

CDR3 protein: CASSLAFRTSGSNEQFF
V gene: TRBV7-2

CDR3 protein: CATSRGGDLTDTQYF
V gene: TRBV15

CDR3 protein: CASSESIGGLRNQPQHF
V gene: TRBV10-2

CDR3 protein: CATSELAGRNTIYF
V gene: TRBV24-1

CDR3 protein: CAINPGRTTDTQYF
V gene: TRBV10-3

CDR3 protein: CASTFLETQYF
V gene: TRBV11-2

CDR3 protein: CASSPPGQGANGYTF
V gene: TRBV18

CDR3 protein: CASSEANTGELFF
V gene: TRBV25-1

CDR3 protein: CATSSRAGNQPQHF
V gene: TRBV15